The TCR beta chain under discussion was sequenced for a study of T cells in Graves' hyperthyroidism and ophthalmopathy. Study observations and caveats: In blood, most of the thyroid clonotypes expanded above 0.001 were also present.

There were TCR beta CDR3 regions amplified from RNA transcripts. First-round RT-PCR of the TCR CDR3 relied on the HTBI primer set. TCRdb re-called the multiplex PCR reads with MiXCR, one entry per CDR3 protein. The data contain 95,000 to 110,000 distinct CDR3 sequences, roughly 50% of them singletons. Absence of ophthalmopathy progression within 18 months defined stable Graves' hyperthyroidism. Diagnosis rested on symptoms, serum thyroxine and TRAb, thyroid ultrasound, and orbital computed tomography. This CDR3 comprises 15 residues. V gave up 3 bases and J gave up 6 bases; unmatched junction bases: 8. This clonotype has at least ten counts. Antigen specificity is unknown.

The chain links TRBV12-3 or TRBV12-4 to TRBJ2-5; 9 nucleotides match TRBD2. The source of this sequence is a man aged 40-50 years with Graves' hyperthyroidism. The sample was blood. The CDR3 region has the DNA TGTGCCAGCAGTTTTTGGGCTAGCGGGGATAAGACCCAGTACTTC. It translates to CASSFWASGDKTQYF.